The sequence of this T cell receptor beta chain was determined in a study of stem cell transplantation in POMP-related autoinflammatory disease. Study-wide findings and caveats: In patients with PRAID, every analyzed T-cell subset tended to show lower diversity and higher clonality.

A remark on this clone: What it recognizes is unknown.

Prominent immunodeficiency with autoinflammation defined PRAID. Clones were read by immunoSEQ multiplex PCR, and TCRdb kept only the in-frame ones, dropping some. The sample lists some 9,400 clones; around 79% were seen once. CDR1 and CDR2 from the germline V gene are SGHRS and YFSETQ. The CDR3 is 17 amino acids. The V and J ends lost 0 bases and 5 bases, in that order; junction bases with no gene match: 11. The J gene is TRBJ2-7, the V gene TRBV5-1; 10 nucleotides agree with TRBD2. The TCR comes from a human patient with POMP-related autoinflammation and immune dysregulation (PRAID). Some T cells may be supplied by the graft donor. Sample: CD4+ T cells from PBMCs, taken after stem cell transplantation. CDR3 DNA sequence: TGCGCCAGCAGCTTGGGGACTAGCGGCCCCCGGGTCGACGAGCAGTACTTC. As protein: CASSLGTSGPRVDEQYF.